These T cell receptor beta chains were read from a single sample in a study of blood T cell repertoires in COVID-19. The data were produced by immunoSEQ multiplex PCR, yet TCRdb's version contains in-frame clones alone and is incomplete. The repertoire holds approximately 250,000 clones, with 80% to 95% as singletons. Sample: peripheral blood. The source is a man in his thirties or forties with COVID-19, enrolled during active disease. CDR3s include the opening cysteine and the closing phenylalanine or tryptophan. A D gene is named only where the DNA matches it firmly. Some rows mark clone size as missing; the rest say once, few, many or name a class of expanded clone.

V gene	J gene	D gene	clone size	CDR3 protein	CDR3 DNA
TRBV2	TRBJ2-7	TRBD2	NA	CASRGLLIYEQYF	TGTGCCAGCCGGGGACTACTAATCTACGAGCAGTACTTC
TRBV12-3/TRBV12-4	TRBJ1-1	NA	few	CASSFQKNTEAFF	TGTGCCAGCAGTTTTCAGAAGAACACTGAAGCTTTCTTT
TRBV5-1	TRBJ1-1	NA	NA	CASSLAQLGRGNTEAFF	TGCGCCAGCAGCTTGGCTCAGTTAGGGAGGGGGAACACTGAAGCTTTCTTT
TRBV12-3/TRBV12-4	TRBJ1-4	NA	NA	CASSSLGEEKLFF	TGTGCCAGCAGTTCCCTCGGGGAGGAAAAACTGTTTTTT
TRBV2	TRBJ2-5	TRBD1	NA	CASGQGWETQYF	TGTGCCAGTGGACAGGGTTGGGAGACCCAGTACTTC
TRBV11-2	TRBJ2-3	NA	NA	CASSSAGRGASTDTQYF	TGTGCCAGCAGCTCAGCGGGACGGGGGGCTAGCACAGATACGCAGTATTTT
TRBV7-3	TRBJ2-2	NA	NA	CASSLSIGELFF	TGTGCCAGCAGCTTAAGTATCGGGGAGCTGTTTTTT
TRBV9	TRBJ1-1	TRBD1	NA	CASSPQGANTEAFF	TGTGCCAGCAGCCCCCAGGGGGCGAACACTGAAGCTTTCTTT
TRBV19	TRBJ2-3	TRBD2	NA	CASSIALAGNTDTQYF	TGTGCCAGTAGTATAGCCCTAGCGGGGAACACAGATACGCAGTATTTT
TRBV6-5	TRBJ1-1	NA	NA	CASGRQNTEAFF	TGTGCCTCTGGGCGACAGAACACTGAAGCTTTCTTT
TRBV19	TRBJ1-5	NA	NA	CASSLNRDQPQHF	TGTGCCAGTAGCCTTAACAGGGATCAGCCCCAGCATTTT
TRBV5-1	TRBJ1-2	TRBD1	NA	CASSPGQASLYGYTF	TGCGCCAGCAGCCCCGGACAGGCCTCGCTCTATGGCTACACCTTC
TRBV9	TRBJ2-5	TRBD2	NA	CASSPSGGTQETQYF	TGTGCCAGCAGCCCCAGCGGGGGGACCCAAGAGACCCAGTACTTC
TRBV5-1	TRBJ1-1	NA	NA	CASSLASGGGGEAFF	TGCGCCAGCAGCTTGGCCTCGGGGGGTGGCGGTGAAGCTTTCTTT
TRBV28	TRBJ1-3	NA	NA	CASSTGGEYSGNTIYF	TGTGCCAGCAGTACCGGAGGGGAGTACTCTGGAAACACCATATATTTT
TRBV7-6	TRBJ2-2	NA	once	CASSPSETGELFF	TGTGCCAGCAGCCCGAGCGAAACCGGGGAGCTGTTTTTT
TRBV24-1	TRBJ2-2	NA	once	CAVGVSQTEGELFF	TGTGCCGTTGGAGTATCCCAGACCGAGGGGGAGCTGTTTTTT
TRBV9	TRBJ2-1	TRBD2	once	CASSSSGGPSSSYNEQFF	TGTGCCAGCAGCTCCAGCGGGGGTCCTTCGAGCTCCTACAATGAGCAGTTCTTC
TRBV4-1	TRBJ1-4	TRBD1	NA	CASSQVRGQGIGLNEKLFF	TGCGCCAGCAGCCAAGTTCGGGGACAGGGGATAGGATTGAATGAAAAACTGTTTTTT
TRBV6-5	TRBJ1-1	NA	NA	CASSYGTGQGEAFF	TGTGCCAGCAGTTACGGAACAGGGCAGGGTGAAGCTTTCTTT
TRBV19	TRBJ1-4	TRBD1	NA	CASRNAGGNEKLFF	TGTGCCAGTAGAAACGCAGGGGGAAATGAAAAACTGTTTTTT
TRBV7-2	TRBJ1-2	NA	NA	CASNDGAGYGYTF	TGTGCCAGCAACGATGGGGCTGGCTATGGCTACACCTTC
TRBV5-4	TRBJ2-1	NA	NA	CASSLGGQSSYNEQFF	TGTGCCAGCAGCTTGGGTGGGCAGTCCTCCTACAATGAGCAGTTCTTC
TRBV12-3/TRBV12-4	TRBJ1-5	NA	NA	CASTLQVNQPQHF	TGTGCCAGCACCTTGCAGGTCAATCAGCCCCAGCATTTT
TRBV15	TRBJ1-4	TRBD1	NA	CATSRNHGTANEKLFF	TGTGCCACCAGCAGAAACCACGGGACAGCTAATGAAAAACTGTTTTTT
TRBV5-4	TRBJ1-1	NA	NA	CASSPWGQGMNTEAFF	TGTGCCAGCAGCCCTTGGGGGCAGGGCATGAACACTGAAGCTTTCTTT
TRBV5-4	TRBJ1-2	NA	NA	CASSLGPSATGYTF	TGTGCCAGCAGCTTGGGACCATCAGCGACTGGCTACACCTTC
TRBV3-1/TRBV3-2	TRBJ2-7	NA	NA	CASSQAAGPFYEQYF	TGTGCCAGCAGCCAAGCAGCGGGCCCTTTCTACGAGCAGTACTTC
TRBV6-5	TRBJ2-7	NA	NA	CASSYSDMPREQYF	TGTGCCAGCAGTTACTCGGACATGCCCCGCGAGCAGTACTTC
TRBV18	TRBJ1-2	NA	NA	CASSPPDGANNYGYTF	TGTGCCAGCTCACCACCTGATGGAGCTAACAACTATGGCTACACCTTC
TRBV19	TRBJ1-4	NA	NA	CASSSGPGGNEKLFF	TGTGCCAGTAGTTCGGGGCCCGGAGGGAATGAAAAACTGTTTTTT
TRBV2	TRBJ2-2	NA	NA	CAAKLEGTGELFF	TGTGCCGCTAAATTGGAGGGAACCGGGGAGCTGTTTTTT
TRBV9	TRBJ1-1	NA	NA	CASSVDGKNTEAFF	TGTGCCAGCAGCGTAGATGGCAAGAACACTGAAGCTTTCTTT
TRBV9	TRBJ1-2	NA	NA	CASSVAGGNYGYTF	TGTGCCAGCAGCGTAGCAGGTGGGAACTATGGCTACACCTTC
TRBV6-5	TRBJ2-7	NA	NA	CASSPAGLIYEQYF	TGTGCCAGCAGTCCCGCGGGCCTAATTTACGAGCAGTACTTC
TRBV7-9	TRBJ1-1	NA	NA	CASSFLGQDTEAFF	TGTGCCAGCAGCTTCTTGGGGCAGGACACTGAAGCTTTCTTT
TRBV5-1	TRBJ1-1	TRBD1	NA	CASSLGQGGTTEAFF	TGCGCCAGCAGCTTGGGACAGGGGGGGACCACTGAAGCTTTCTTT
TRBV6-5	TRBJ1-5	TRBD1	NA	CASRDSTQPQHF	TGTGCCAGCCGGGACAGTACTCAGCCCCAGCATTTT
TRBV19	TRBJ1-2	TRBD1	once	CASSISPDRAPNYGYTF	TGTGCCAGCAGTATCTCCCCCGACAGGGCACCTAACTATGGCTACACCTTC
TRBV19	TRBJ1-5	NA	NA	CASSVRGSGSNQPQHF	TGTGCCAGTAGTGTCAGGGGCTCGGGGAGCAATCAGCCCCAGCATTTT
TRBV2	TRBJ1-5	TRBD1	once	CASRPQGASNQPQHF	TGTGCCAGCAGACCCCAGGGGGCCAGTAATCAGCCCCAGCATTTT
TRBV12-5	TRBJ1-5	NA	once	CASGLDRDTHQPQHF	TGTGCTAGTGGTTTGGACCGGGACACCCATCAGCCCCAGCATTTT
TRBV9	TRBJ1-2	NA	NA	CASSSRRTVGSYTF	TGTGCCAGCAGCTCTCGGAGGACGGTCGGTAGCTACACCTTC
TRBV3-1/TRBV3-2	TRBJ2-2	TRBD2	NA	CARRRTRGGVGPGELFF	TGTGCCCGCCGCCGGACTCGCGGGGGGGTCGGGCCCGGGGAGCTGTTTTTT
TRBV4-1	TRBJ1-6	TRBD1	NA	CASSQDQGTGVTYNSPLHF	TGCGCCAGCAGCCAAGATCAGGGGACAGGGGTCACCTATAATTCACCCCTCCACTTT
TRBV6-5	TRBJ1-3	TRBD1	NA	CASKTGESSGNTIYF	TGTGCCAGCAAGACAGGGGAGTCATCTGGAAACACCATATATTTT
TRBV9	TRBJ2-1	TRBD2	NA	CASSVTSGVTNEQFF	TGTGCCAGCAGCGTAACGAGCGGGGTTACCAATGAGCAGTTCTTC
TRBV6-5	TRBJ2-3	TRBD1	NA	CASRRQGSTDTQYF	TGTGCCAGCAGGAGACAGGGGTCGACAGATACGCAGTATTTT
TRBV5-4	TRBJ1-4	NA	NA	CASSLAGVNEKLFF	TGTGCCAGCAGCTTGGCGGGGGTTAATGAAAAACTGTTTTTT